This entry features one TCR beta chain sequence. Trimming stripped 5 bases from V and 0 bases from J, with 13 bases between. The V gene's germline CDR1 is SEHNR and CDR2 FQNEAQ (reference sequence). The CDR3 spans 15 residues. This record comes from a study of blood T cell repertoires in COVID-19. The overall study: T cells, B-cell-depleted T cells, or PBMCs provided the cDNA or gDNA that served as material.

The table came from immunoSEQ multiplex PCR; TCRdb's copy has only in-frame clones and leaves some out. The sample includes about 63,000 clones, about four fifths of them seen just once. The chain links TRBV7-9 to TRBJ1-1; maybe TRBD1 (5 bases). This sequence was found in a woman aged 40-49 years with acute COVID-19. The material sequenced was PBMCs or T cells enriched from blood (not recorded which). CDR3 nucleotide sequence: TGTGCCAGCAGCGGCCGACAGAGGATGAACACTGAAGCTTTCTTT. Translated, it gives CASSGRQRMNTEAFF.